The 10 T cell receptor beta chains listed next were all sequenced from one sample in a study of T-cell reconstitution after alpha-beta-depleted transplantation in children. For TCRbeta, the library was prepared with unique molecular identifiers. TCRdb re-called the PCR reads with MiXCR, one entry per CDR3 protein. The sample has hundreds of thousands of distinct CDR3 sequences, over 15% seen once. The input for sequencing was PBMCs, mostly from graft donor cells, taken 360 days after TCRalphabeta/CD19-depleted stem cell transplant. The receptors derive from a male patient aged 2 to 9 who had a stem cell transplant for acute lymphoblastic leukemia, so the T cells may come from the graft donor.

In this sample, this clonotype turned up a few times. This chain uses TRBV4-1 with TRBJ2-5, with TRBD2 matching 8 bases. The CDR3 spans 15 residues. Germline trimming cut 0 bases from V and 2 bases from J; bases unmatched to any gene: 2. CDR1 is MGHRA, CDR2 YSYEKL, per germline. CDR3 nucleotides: TGCGCCAGCAGCCAAGATACTAGCGGACAAGAGACCCAGTACTTC. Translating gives CASSQDTSGQETQYF.

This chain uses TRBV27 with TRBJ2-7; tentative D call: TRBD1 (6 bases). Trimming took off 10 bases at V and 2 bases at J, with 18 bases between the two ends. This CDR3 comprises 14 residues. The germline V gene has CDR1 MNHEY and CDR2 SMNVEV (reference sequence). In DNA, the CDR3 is TGTGCCACTCCCGACAGGCGGTATGCCTACGAGCAGTACTTC. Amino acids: CATPDRRYAYEQYF.

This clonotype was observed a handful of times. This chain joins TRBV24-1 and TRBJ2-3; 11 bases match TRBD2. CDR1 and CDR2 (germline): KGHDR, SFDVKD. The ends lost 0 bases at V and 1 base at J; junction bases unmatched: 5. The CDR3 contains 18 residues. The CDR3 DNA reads TGTGCCACCAGTGATTTGCTCTTGACTAGCGGGGGCACAGATACGCAGTATTTT. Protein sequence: CATSDLLLTSGGTDTQYF.

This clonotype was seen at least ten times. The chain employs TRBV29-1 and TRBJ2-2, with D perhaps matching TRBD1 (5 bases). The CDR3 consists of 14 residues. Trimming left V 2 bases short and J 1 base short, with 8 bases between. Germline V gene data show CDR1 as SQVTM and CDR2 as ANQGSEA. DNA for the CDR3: TGCAGCGTTGAAAGAACAGGGAACACCGGGGAGCTGTTTTTT. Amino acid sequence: CSVERTGNTGELFF.

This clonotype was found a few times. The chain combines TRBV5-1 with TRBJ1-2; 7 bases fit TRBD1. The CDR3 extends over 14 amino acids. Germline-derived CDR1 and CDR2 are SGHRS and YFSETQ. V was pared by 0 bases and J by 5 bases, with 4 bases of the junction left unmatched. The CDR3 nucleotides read TGCGCCAGCAGCTTGGAAGGGACAGAGTATGGCTACACCTTC. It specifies CASSLEGTEYGYTF.

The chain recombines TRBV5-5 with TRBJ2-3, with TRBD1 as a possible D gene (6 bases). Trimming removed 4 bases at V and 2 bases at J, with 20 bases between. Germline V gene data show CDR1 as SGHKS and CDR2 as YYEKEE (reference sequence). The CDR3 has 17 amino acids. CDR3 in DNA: TGTGCCAGCAGCGGGGTAGGGGGAGCGGTCTACACAGATACGCAGTATTTT. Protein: CASSGVGGAVYTDTQYF.

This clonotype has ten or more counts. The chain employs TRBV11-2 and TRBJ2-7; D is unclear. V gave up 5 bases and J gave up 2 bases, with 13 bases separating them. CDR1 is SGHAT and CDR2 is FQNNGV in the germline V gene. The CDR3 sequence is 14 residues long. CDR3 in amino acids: CASSLIRGPYEQYF. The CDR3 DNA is TGTGCCAGCAGCCTTATCCGTGGCCCCTACGAGCAGTACTTC.

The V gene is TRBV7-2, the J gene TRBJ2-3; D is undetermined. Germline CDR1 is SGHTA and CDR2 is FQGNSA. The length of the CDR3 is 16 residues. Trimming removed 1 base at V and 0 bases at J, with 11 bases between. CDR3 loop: CASSLVIWSSTDTQYF. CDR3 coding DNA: TGTGCCAGCAGCTTAGTAATCTGGTCTAGCACAGATACGCAGTATTTT. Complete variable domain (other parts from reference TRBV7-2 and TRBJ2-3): GAGVSQSPSNKVTEKGKDVELRCDPISGHTALYWYRQSLGQGLEFLIYFQGNSAPDKSGLPSDRFSAERTGGSVSTLTIQRTQQEDSAVYLCASSLVIWSSTDTQYFGPGTRLTVL.

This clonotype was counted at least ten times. CDR3 amino acids: CASSKALRGPGDTQYF. The CDR3 DNA sequence: TGTGCCAGCAGCAAAGCGCTGAGGGGTCCGGGAGATACGCAGTATTTT. V is TRBV21-1 and J is TRBJ2-3; TRBD1 was called by the table and not checked on the DNA. TRBV21-1 is classified as a pseudogene. The CDR3 is 16 residues long.

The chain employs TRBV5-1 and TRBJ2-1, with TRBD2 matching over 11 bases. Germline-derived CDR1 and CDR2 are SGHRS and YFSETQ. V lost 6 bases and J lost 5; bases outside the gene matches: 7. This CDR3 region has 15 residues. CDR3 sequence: CASIATSGVDNEQFF. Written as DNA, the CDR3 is TGCGCCAGCATCGCGACTAGCGGGGTGGACAATGAGCAGTTCTTC. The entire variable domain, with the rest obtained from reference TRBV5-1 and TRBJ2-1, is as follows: KAGVTQTPRYLIKTRGQQVTLSCSPISGHRSVSWYQQTPGQGLQFLFEYFSETQRNKGNFPGRFSGRQFSNSRSEMNVSTLELGDSALYLCASIATSGVDNEQFFGPGTRLTVL.